This entry describes one T cell receptor (beta chain). As yet, its antigen is unknown. A much bigger clone sits one base away, suggesting this may be a read error. Using RNA template, CDR3s of TCR alpha and beta were amplified with iRepertoire arm-PCR. Input was roughly 95-400 ng of tissue mRNA or PBMC total RNA. From the multiplex PCR reads, TCRdb called clonotypes with MiXCR, one entry per CDR3 protein. The table records 170,000 or so distinct CDR3 sequences, more than 35% of them present only once. These data come from a study of glioma-infiltrating T cells. Study-wide findings and caveats: Very few CDR3 sequences were shared between tissue and blood. Gliomas, especially low-grade, showed above-expected tissue-blood divergence; non-neoplastic patients showed below.

The germline V gene encodes CDR1 SGHVS and CDR2 FQNEAQ. Trimming pared 5 bases from V and 7 bases from J, leaving 10 bases between. The CDR3 is 12 residues long. The sequence was collected from a human donor with low-grade glioma or glioblastoma, undergoing nonglioma brain surgery, or in good health (not recorded which). The source material was glioma tissue, nonneoplastic brain tissue, or PBMCs (not recorded which). This chain links TRBV7-8 with TRBJ2-3; D is unresolved. CDR3 amino acids: CASSHSRNTQYF. DNA of the CDR3: TGTGCCAGCAGCCACTCTAGAAATACGCAGTATTTT. Complete variable domain (other parts from reference TRBV7-8 and TRBJ2-3): GAGVSQSPRYKVAKRGQDVALRCDPISGHVSLFWYQQALGQGPEFLTYFQNEAQLDKSGLPSDRFFAERPEGSVSTLKIQRTQQEDSAVYLCASSHSRNTQYFGPGTRLTVL.